Following are 19 T cell receptor beta chains from one sample sequenced in a study of cytomegalovirus exposure and HLA in healthy donors. Primers included in the PCR were 60 Vbeta and 13 Jbeta primers. Assay: immunoSEQ multiplex PCR; the TCRdb copy retains only in-frame clones and omits some. The sample lists 200,000 to 250,000 clones; approximately 80% were seen once. Sequenced input: PBMCs. The receptors derive from a woman in her thirties or forties in good health and CMV-seronegative.

The V call is TRBV6-5, the J call TRBJ2-7, with D perhaps TRBD2 (5 bases). The V gene's germline CDR1 is MNHEY and CDR2 SVGAGI. The germline V and J ends were trimmed by 0 bases and 1 base, with 10 bases remaining between them. CDR3 size: 15 residues. CDR3 protein: CASSYSVRGSYEQYF. For the CDR3, the DNA is TGTGCCAGCAGTTACTCGGTACGGGGTTCCTACGAGCAGTACTTC.

The chain is built from TRBV2 and TRBJ1-1; TRBD1 is a possible D gene (6 bases). The V end lost 10 bases, the J end lost 2 bases, and 11 bases lay between the germline ends. The germline V gene has CDR1 SNHLY and CDR2 FYNNEI. This CDR3 contains 12 residues. The CDR3 DNA is TGTGCCACCCAGGACAGTAACACTGAAGCTTTCTTT. Its translation is CATQDSNTEAFF.

In this sample, this clone turned up a few times. The CDR3 reads CASSPPDRVNTEAFF. The DNA for the CDR3 is TGTGCCAGCTCACCACCCGACAGGGTTAACACTGAAGCTTTCTTT. V usage is TRBV18 and J usage is TRBJ1-1; TRBD1 aligns across 7 bases. Trimming cost V 0 bases and J 2 bases; bases outside gene matches: 3. Germline-derived CDR1 and CDR2 are KGHSH and LQKENI. This CDR3 comprises 15 residues.

As for this clone: The germline gene is not matched at one end of the junction; a read error may be the cause. The V call is TRBV5-6, the J call TRBJ2-1, with D unresolved. The CDR3 sequence is 15 residues long. Per germline, CDR1 SGHDT and CDR2 YYEEEE. The CDR3 DNA sequence: TGTGCCAGCAGCTCTACAGTGAGCTCCTACAATGAGCACTTCTTC. The encoded protein is CASSSTVSSYNEHFF.

The chain is built from TRBV2 and TRBJ2-7; possible D gene TRBD2, 6 bases. CDR1 is SNHLY, CDR2 FYNNEI, per germline. The CDR3 runs to 12 residues. V lost 8 bases and J 2 bases, leaving 10 bases between the germline ends. CDR3 region: CASGGEAYEQYF. CDR3 nucleotides: TGTGCCAGCGGCGGGGAGGCCTACGAGCAGTACTTC.

V gene TRBV30 combines with J gene TRBJ2-1; D may be TRBD2 (6 bases). From germline, CDR1 is GTSNPN and CDR2 SVGIG (reference sequence). This CDR3 is built from 13 residues. The V gene lost 5 bases and the J gene lost 2 bases, with 10 bases spanning the gap. Here the CDR3 DNA reads TGTGCCTGGTCATCGGGGGCCTACAATGAGCAGTTCTTC. Residues: CAWSSGAYNEQFF.

The chain carries TRBV30 and TRBJ1-2, with D possibly being TRBD1 (5 bases). The V and J ends lost 4 bases and 3 bases respectively, with 9 bases between them. From germline, CDR1 is GTSNPN and CDR2 SVGIG (reference sequence). This CDR3 spans 12 amino acids. CDR3 in DNA: TGTGCCTGGACGGGGGGGTACTATGGCTACACCTTC. Its protein is CAWTGGYYGYTF. Drawing the rest from reference TRBV30 and TRBJ1-2, the complete variable domain is SQTIHQWPATLVQPVGSPLSLECTVEGTSNPNLYWYRQAAGRGLQLLFYSVGIGQISSEVPQNLSASRPQDRQFILSSKKLLLSDSGFYLCAWTGGYYGYTFGSGTRLTVV.

The rearrangement joins TRBV6-5 to TRBJ1-6; possibly TRBD1 for D (5 bases). CDR3 size: 14 residues. V lost 3 bases to trimming and J lost 7 bases, with 10 bases between them. Germline CDR1 reads MNHEY; CDR2 reads SVGAGI. CDR3 bases: TGTGCCAGCAGTTATGACAGTCTGAATTCACCCCTCCACTTT. This encodes CASSYDSLNSPLHF.

V gene TRBV7-3 combines with J gene TRBJ2-2; perhaps TRBD1 as D (5 bases). Germline V gives CDR1 SGHTA, CDR2 FQGTGA. V lost 3 bases and J lost 8, with 10 bases in between. This CDR3 is 13 amino acids long. CDR3 loop: CASSLDTFGELFF. The CDR3, as DNA: TGTGCCAGCAGCTTGGACACCTTTGGGGAGCTGTTTTTT. The complete variable domain, with remaining parts taken from reference TRBV7-3 and TRBJ2-2, reads GAGVSQTPSNKVTEKGKYVELRCDPISGHTALYWYRQSLGQGPEFLIYFQGTGAADDSGLPNDRFFAVRPEGSVSTLKIQRTERGDSAVYLCASSLDTFGELFFGEGSRLTVL.

The chain recombines TRBV11-2 with TRBJ2-7; TRBD2 matches at 8 bases. The CDR3 totals 16 residues. V trimming: 1 base; J trimming: 0 bases; junction bases outside the gene matches: 5. Germline assignment: CDR1 SGHAT and CDR2 FQNNGV. The CDR3 loop reads CASSLGPAGASYEQYF. The CDR3 region has the DNA TGTGCCAGCAGCTTAGGGCCAGCGGGGGCCTCCTACGAGCAGTACTTC.

The CDR3 here is CASMTPGYEQYF. CDR3 nucleotide sequence: TGTGCCAGCATGACTCCGGGCTACGAGCAGTACTTC. The chain carries TRBV6-5 and TRBJ2-7; no definite D call. There are 12 residues in the CDR3. V was cut by 7 bases and J by 3 bases, with 10 bases left in between. CDR1 and CDR2 (germline): MNHEY, SVGAGI.

This clone was seen only a few times. The chain couples TRBV6-5 to TRBJ2-7; D is possibly TRBD1 (6 bases). The CDR3 is 14 residues long. Per the germline V gene, CDR1 is MNHEY and CDR2 is SVGAGI. The ends were cut back, 6 bases at V and 5 bases at J, with 17 bases in the middle. CDR3 coding DNA: TGTGCCAGCAGCCAGGGACAAGTCGCCCACGAGCAGTACTTC. Amino acids: CASSQGQVAHEQYF.

The rearrangement uses TRBV6-1 and TRBJ2-1; D not resolved. V was pared by 6 bases and J by 8 bases, with 8 bases between. Germline-derived CDR1 and CDR2 are MNHNS and SASEGT. The CDR3 loop spans 11 amino acids. CDR3 nucleotide sequence: TGTGCCAGCAGGAGCCTATATGAGCAGTTCTTC. This encodes CASRSLYEQFF.

As concerns this clone: The CDR3 ends on some other residue instead of the conserved phenylalanine or tryptophan, so this is likely a read error. This rearrangement joins TRBV15 to TRBJ1-1; TRBD1 might be the D (5 bases). This CDR3 has 16 residues. The V end lost 1 base, the J end lost 1 base, and 13 bases lay between the germline ends. CDR1 is LNHNV, CDR2 YYDKDF, per germline (reference sequence). Written as DNA, the CDR3 is TGTGCCACCAGCAGAGGGGGGGAACACGCGAACACTGAAGCTTTCTCT. It specifies CATSRGGEHANTEAFS.

The chain employs TRBV11-3 and TRBJ2-3; D not resolved. Trimming pared 5 bases from V and 5 bases from J, leaving 8 bases between. The CDR3 length is 12 residues. Germline-derived CDR1 and CDR2 are SGHNT and YENEEA. CDR3: CASSLPRDTQYF. The CDR3 DNA follows: TGTGCCAGCAGCCTGCCGCGAGATACGCAGTATTTT.

V gene TRBV19 combines with J gene TRBJ2-3; 7 positions agree with TRBD1. Germline-derived CDR1 and CDR2 are LNHDA and SQIVND (reference sequence). This CDR3 is built from 14 residues. J was trimmed by 4 bases and V by 8 bases; bases with no gene match: 9. CDR3 sequence reads: CASQDRWRADTQYF. CDR3 nucleotides: TGTGCCAGTCAGGACAGGTGGCGCGCAGATACGCAGTATTTT. Combining the CDR3 with reference TRBV19 and TRBJ2-3 gives the whole variable domain DGGITQSPKYLFRKEGQNVTLSCEQNLNHDAMYWYRQDPGQGLRLIYYSQIVNDFQKGDIAEGYSVSREKKESFPLTVTSAQKNPTAFYLCASQDRWRADTQYFGPGTRLTVL.

This chain joins TRBV5-1 and TRBJ2-1; the match to TRBD2 covers 9 bases. Unmatched junction bases numbered 10, after V lost 3 bases and J lost 0 bases. Germline CDR1 is SGHRS and CDR2 is YFSETQ. CDR3 length equals 18 residues. The CDR3 region has the DNA TGCGCCAGCAGCTCGGGAGGAGCGGGGGGCCTCTCCTACAATGAGCAGTTCTTC. Its translation is CASSSGGAGGLSYNEQFF.

V and J are TRBV27 and TRBJ1-2; D call uncertain. This CDR3 has 15 residues. CDR1 MNHEY and CDR2 SMNVEV come from the germline V gene (reference sequence). V dropped 5 bases and J dropped 0 bases, with 13 bases sitting between them. DNA of the CDR3: TGTGCCAGCAGTCACTCGAGGTGGACTAACTATGGCTACACCTTC. This sequence encodes CASSHSRWTNYGYTF.

The gene calls are TRBV5-8 and TRBJ1-2; 12 bases are shared with TRBD1. V was clipped by 4 bases and J by 4 bases; unmatched bases: 5. This CDR3 contains 15 residues. The germline gives CDR1 SGHTS, CDR2 YDEGEE. This CDR3 is CASSPGTGGAYGYTF. The CDR3 DNA sequence: TGTGCCAGCAGCCCCGGGACAGGGGGCGCCTATGGCTACACCTTC.